One and the same sample provided the 28 T cell receptor beta chains below, sequenced in a study of blood T cell repertoires in COVID-19. Data came from immunoSEQ multiplex PCR; TCRdb stores just in-frame clones and leaves some out. The repertoire consists of fewer than 450,000 clones, with about 88% occurring once and the leading ten covering 7% to 8%. The specimen was peripheral blood. The origin of the receptors is a woman aged 70-85 years with COVID-19, enrolled during active disease.

This CDR3 is CALEDRGCYWEGQPQHF. DNA of the CDR3: TGCGCCTTGGAAGACAGGGGGTGTTACTGGGAAGGTCAGCCCCAGCATTTT. J is TRBJ1-5 and V is TRBV23-1, with 9 bases aligning to TRBD1. TRBV23-1 is recorded as an ORF, its role being uncertain. Losses at the gene ends were 11 bases for V and 6 bases for J; bases not matched to a gene: 20. CDR3 length equals 17 residues.

J is TRBJ2-7 and V is TRBV5-1, with D possibly matching TRBD1 (6 bases). The germline gives CDR1 SGHRS, CDR2 YFSETQ. CDR3 length: 12 residues. Trimming removed 5 bases at V and 3 bases at J, with 9 bases between. In nucleotides, the CDR3 is TGCGCCAGCAGTAGGGGGAACTACGAGCAGTACTTC. As protein: CASSRGNYEQYF.

The J gene is TRBJ1-2, the V gene TRBV7-2, with 8 bases lining up with TRBD1. The trim removed 2 bases at V and 4 bases at J, leaving 6 bases unmatched. The CDR3 runs to 15 residues. Per the germline V gene, CDR1 is SGHTA and CDR2 is FQGNSA. The CDR3 region has the DNA TGTGCCAGCAGCTTATCCCCAGGGGGCATCTATGGCTACACCTTC. Residues: CASSLSPGGIYGYTF. The whole variable domain, remainder taken from reference TRBV7-2 and TRBJ1-2, is GAGVSQSPSNKVTEKGKDVELRCDPISGHTALYWYRQSLGQGLEFLIYFQGNSAPDKSGLPSDRFSAERTGGSVSTLTIQRTQQEDSAVYLCASSLSPGGIYGYTFGSGTRLTVV.

This clone was observed once. This chain connects TRBV24-1 to TRBJ2-5; 10 nucleotides align to TRBD2. The CDR3 is 16 amino acids. After removal of 3 bases from V and 3 bases from J, the junction contained 6 bases not matched to a gene. Germline V lookup: CDR1 KGHDR, CDR2 SFDVKD. CDR3 in DNA: TGTGCCACCAGTGATAGCGGGGGGGGGTTAAAAGAGACCCAGTACTTC. Protein product: CATSDSGGGLKETQYF.

This chain connects TRBV15 to TRBJ1-1, with 9 positions matching TRBD1. The CDR3 length is 14 residues. J gave up 4 bases and V 6 bases, and 6 bases lay outside the gene matches. Germline V CDR1 and CDR2: LNHNV, YYDKDF (reference sequence). Written as DNA, the CDR3 is TGTGCCACCAGAACAGGGGGCTTAGGCACTGAAGCTTTCTTT. Translated: CATRTGGLGTEAFF.

In the case of this clone: The same CDR3 also results from other DNA sequences found in this sample. This chain connects TRBV24-1 to TRBJ2-5; D might be TRBD2 (7 bases). Germline CDR1 reads KGHDR; CDR2 reads SFDVKD. This CDR3 has 13 residues. Trimming took off 4 bases at V and 5 bases at J, with 10 bases between the two ends. CDR3 residues: CATSEGGRETQYF. CDR3 nucleotides: TGTGCCACCAGTGAGGGGGGGCGGGAGACCCAGTACTTC.

The chain combines TRBV11-2 with TRBJ2-3, with 8 bases lining up with TRBD2. The CDR3 totals 15 residues. Germline V lookup: CDR1 SGHAT, CDR2 FQNNGV. After removal of 8 bases from V and 1 base from J, the junction contained 8 bases not matched to a gene. The DNA of the CDR3 is TGTGCCAGCCGCCTTGGGCGGGGGGGCACAGATACGCAGTATTTT. This translates into CASRLGRGGTDTQYF.

The chain uses TRBV7-2 and TRBJ1-5; D gene unclear. Trimming pared 5 bases from V and 0 bases from J, leaving 5 bases between. Germline V lookup: CDR1 SGHTA, CDR2 FQGNSA. The CDR3 covers 13 residues. CDR3 in amino acids: CASSPHSNQPQHF. In DNA, the CDR3 is TGTGCCAGCAGCCCCCATAGCAATCAGCCCCAGCATTTT.

V gene TRBV25-1 combines with J gene TRBJ1-3; D is unclear. The V end lost 6 bases, the J end lost 0 bases, and 12 bases lay between the germline ends. Germline V gene sequence: CDR1 MGHDK, CDR2 SYGVNS. The CDR3 totals 15 residues. The DNA for the CDR3 is TGTGCCAGCAGCGACCCGGGGAGCTCTGGAAACACCATATATTTT. It yields the protein CASSDPGSSGNTIYF.

This chain joins TRBV7-2 and TRBJ2-1; 7 bases match TRBD2. In germline, CDR1 is SGHTA, CDR2 FQGNSA. V was clipped by 1 base and J by 4 bases; unmatched bases: 7. This CDR3 region has 16 residues. This chain's CDR3 is CASSLDASGAYNEQFF. The DNA of the CDR3 is TGTGCCAGCAGCTTAGATGCTAGCGGCGCTTACAATGAGCAGTTCTTC.

The V and J genes are TRBV11-2 and TRBJ2-7; 7 nucleotides agree with TRBD2. CDR1 and CDR2 (germline): SGHAT, FQNNGV. The CDR3 runs to 15 residues. Trimming at V came to 4 bases and at J to 3 bases, leaving 9 bases not matched to a gene. The CDR3 nucleotides read TGTGCCAGCAGCTCACCAGCGGGACGGCACTACGAGCAGTACTTC. This gives the protein CASSSPAGRHYEQYF.

The chain joins TRBV29-1 to TRBJ2-1; 7 nucleotides agree with TRBD1. The V and J ends lost 4 bases and 0 bases, in that order; junction bases with no gene match: 3. Germline CDR1 reads SQVTM; CDR2 reads ANQGSEA. CDR3 length equals 14 residues. This CDR3 is CSVANRGSYNEQFF. CDR3 in DNA: TGCAGCGTTGCGAACAGGGGCTCCTACAATGAGCAGTTCTTC.

In nucleotides, the CDR3 is TGTGCCAGCAGTGACCGGAGAGAGTATGGCTACACCTTC. It is translated as CASSDRREYGYTF. The chain uses TRBV2 and TRBJ1-2, with D unresolved. The CDR3 is made up of 13 amino acids. V was cut by 3 bases and J by 5 bases, with 10 bases left in between. CDR1 and CDR2 from the germline V gene are SNHLY and FYNNEI. The full variable domain, rest sourced from reference TRBV2 and TRBJ1-2, is EPEVTQTPSHQVTQMGQEVILRCVPISNHLYFYWYRQILGQKVEFLVSFYNNEISEKSEIFDDQFSVERPDGSNFTLKIRSTKLEDSAMYFCASSDRREYGYTFGSGTRLTVV.

V usage is TRBV5-8 and J usage is TRBJ2-2; weak D call: TRBD2 (5 bases). Trimming stripped 0 bases from V and 7 bases from J, with 13 bases between. CDR1 SGHTS and CDR2 YDEGEE come from the germline V gene. CDR3 length equals 15 residues. The CDR3 region has the DNA TGTGCCAGCAGCTTGGCCGGGCCGGGGAGCGGGGAGCTGTTTTTT. Protein sequence: CASSLAGPGSGELFF.

The chain employs TRBV19 and TRBJ1-1; D is ambiguous. Trimming removed 5 bases at V and 3 bases at J, with 10 bases between. This CDR3 comprises 13 residues. Germline CDR1 LNHDA, CDR2 SQIVND (reference sequence). The CDR3 DNA reads TGTGCCAGTAGTCTCCGAGGGTACACTGAAGCTTTCTTT. It is translated as CASSLRGYTEAFF.

This clone was recorded only once. V gene TRBV6-6 combines with J gene TRBJ1-1; D gene unclear. Germline CDR1 reads MNHNY; CDR2 reads SVGAGI (reference sequence). This CDR3 region has 12 residues. The ends were cut back, 5 bases at V and 11 bases at J, with 15 bases in the middle. In nucleotides, the CDR3 is TGTGCCAGCAGTGTCCCTGATCTAAAGGCTTTCTTT. It yields the protein CASSVPDLKAFF.

The chain joins TRBV19 to TRBJ2-1, with TRBD2 identical over 8 bases. The CDR3 runs 14 residues. Germline V lookup: CDR1 LNHDA, CDR2 SQIVND (reference sequence). With 6 bases clipped from V and 5 bases from J, the junction kept 6 bases outside the gene matches. CDR3 sequence: CASRNSGGHNEQFF. The CDR3 nucleotides are TGTGCCAGTAGGAACAGCGGGGGCCACAATGAGCAGTTCTTC.

This sequence joins TRBV5-1 and TRBJ2-7, with TRBD2 matching 11 bases. V was pared by 4 bases and J by 4 bases, with 10 bases of the junction left unmatched. CDR3 length equals 16 residues. Germline assignment: CDR1 SGHRS and CDR2 YFSETQ. CDR3 coding DNA: TGCGCCAGCAGCGCGGACCTAGCGGGGGGCCTTTACGAGCAGTACTTC. Its translation is CASSADLAGGLYEQYF.

The sample holds many counts of this clone. V is TRBV10-1 and J is TRBJ1-6; D may be TRBD1 (5 bases). CDR1 is WNHNN, CDR2 SYGVQD, per germline (reference sequence). The CDR3 loop spans 14 amino acids. Trimming stripped 6 bases from V and 5 bases from J, with 11 bases between. CDR3 sequence (DNA): TGCGCCAGCAGCGATGACAGCCATAATTCACCCCTCCACTTT. Encoded protein: CASSDDSHNSPLHF.

This clone was recorded once. The chain has TRBV5-1 and TRBJ2-7; D might be TRBD2 (5 bases). The CDR3 covers 13 residues. Trimming left V 0 bases short and J 7 bases short, with 11 bases between. Germline values: CDR1 SGHRS, CDR2 YFSETQ. CDR3 DNA: TGCGCCAGCAGCTTGGGAACGGGGTTGGAGCAGTACTTC. Translating gives CASSLGTGLEQYF.

This clone was counted ten times or more. The gene calls are TRBV24-1 and TRBJ2-7; D unresolved. Germline V lookup: CDR1 KGHDR, CDR2 SFDVKD. The CDR3 contains 11 residues. The V gene lost 5 bases and the J gene lost 9 bases, with 10 bases spanning the gap. CDR3 in amino acids: CATSVNERQYF. In DNA form, the CDR3 reads TGTGCCACCAGTGTAAATGAGAGGCAGTACTTC.

The genes are TRBV24-1 and TRBJ1-2; D is ambiguous. Trimming stripped 4 bases from V and 8 bases from J, with 13 bases between. Germline loops: CDR1 KGHDR, CDR2 SFDVKD. The CDR3 runs 13 residues. This CDR3 reads CATSENGEAGYTF. In DNA, the CDR3 is TGTGCCACCAGTGAAAACGGGGAGGCCGGCTACACCTTC.

The chain uses TRBV9 and TRBJ2-1; 10 nucleotides agree with TRBD1. The junction had 8 bases not matched to a gene; V was cut back by 0 bases and J by 8 bases. The germline V gene encodes CDR1 SGDLS and CDR2 YYNGEE. The CDR3 contains 16 residues. CDR3 loop: CASSVATGGTGDEQFF. The DNA for the CDR3 is TGTGCCAGCAGCGTAGCTACTGGGGGGACAGGGGATGAGCAGTTCTTC. Full variable domain (remainder filled in from reference TRBV9 and TRBJ2-1): DSGVTQTPKHLITATGQRVTLRCSPRSGDLSVYWYQQSLDQGLQFLIQYYNGEERAKGNILERFSAQQFPDLHSELNLSSLELGDSALYFCASSVATGGTGDEQFFGPGTRLTVL.

The J gene is TRBJ2-2, the V gene TRBV11-2, with 9 bases that match TRBD1. J gave up 6 bases and V 4 bases, and 12 bases lay outside the gene matches. The CDR3 is 17 residues long. Looked up from germline, CDR1 is SGHAT and CDR2 is FQNNGV. The CDR3 region is CASSWNRDRVRPGELFF. The CDR3 coding sequence is TGTGCCAGCAGCTGGAATCGGGACAGGGTTCGTCCCGGGGAGCTGTTTTTT.

The chain combines TRBV30 with TRBJ1-1, with 9 bases aligning to TRBD1. Germline V gene data show CDR1 as GTSNPN and CDR2 as SVGIG (reference sequence). After removal of 4 bases from V and 4 bases from J, the junction contained 7 bases not matched to a gene. The CDR3 is 14 amino acids. CDR3 loop: CAWNRGLGGTEAFF. CDR3 nucleotide sequence: TGTGCCTGGAACAGGGGGCTTGGGGGCACTGAAGCTTTCTTT.

This chain's CDR3 is CASRSAGGPSEQYF. The CDR3 region has the DNA TGTGCCAGCAGGTCAGCGGGGGGGCCAAGCGAGCAGTACTTC. The V gene is TRBV7-2, the J gene TRBJ2-7; 10 bases map to TRBD2. The CDR3 runs to 14 residues. With V trimmed by 6 bases and J by 6 bases, 8 bases remained unmatched. CDR1 and CDR2 from the germline V gene are SGHTA and FQGNSA.

The V call is TRBV3-1 (or the pseudogene TRBV3-2), the J call TRBJ2-7; TRBD1 matches at 7 bases. In germline, CDR1 is LGHDT, CDR2 YNNKEL (reference sequence). V was pared by 4 bases and J by 0 bases, with 12 bases of the junction left unmatched. The CDR3 contains 17 residues. DNA of the CDR3: TGTGCCAGCAGCCCTTACTTCAGGGGGAGAACCTCCTACGAGCAGTACTTC. It yields the protein CASSPYFRGRTSYEQYF.

The rearrangement uses TRBV4-3 and TRBJ1-4; D unclear. The ends were cut back, 0 bases at V and 4 bases at J, with 6 bases in the middle. Germline lookup yields CDR1 LGHNA and CDR2 YSLEER. The CDR3 extends over 14 amino acids. CDR3 DNA sequence: TGCGCCAGCAGCCAAGAGCGGAGTAATGAAAAACTGTTTTTT. Its protein is CASSQERSNEKLFF.